The source of this T cell receptor (beta chain) is a study of Graves' ophthalmopathy and Graves' hyperthyroidism. This CDR3 spans 17 amino acids. Germline V gene data show CDR1 as LNHDA and CDR2 as SQIVND (reference sequence). Trimming pared 5 bases from V and 4 bases from J, leaving 18 bases between. CDR3 regions of TCR beta were amplified from RNA transcripts. First-round RT-PCR with HTBI primers preceded a second-round multiplex PCR. TCRdb fed the multiplex PCR reads into MiXCR, producing one record per CDR3 protein. The sample consists of 200,000 to 300,000 distinct CDR3 sequences, 45% to 55% of them appearing once. This clonotype was recorded at least ten times.

Material for sequencing was peripheral blood. The chain links TRBV19 to TRBJ2-6, with a weak D call TRBD2 (5 bases). This sequence originates from an adult man with Graves' ophthalmopathy. The CDR3 nucleotides are TGTGCCAGTAGTCCGGGTCAAAAGGGAGCCGGGGCCAACGTCCTGACTTTC. Protein: CASSPGQKGAGANVLTF.